This record concerns one T cell receptor (beta chain) sequence. Its antigen is currently unknown. This entry comes from a study of PD-1 blockade in classical Hodgkin lymphoma. Study summary: Administration of nivolumab to patients was at 3 mg/kg intravenously every 2 weeks.

Clones were sequenced by immunoSEQ multiplex PCR, and TCRdb holds only the in-frame ones, with some missing. The sample has tens of thousands of clones; approximately 70% are singletons. Germline CDR1 GTSNPN, CDR2 SVGIG (reference sequence). The V segment lost 4 bases and the J segment 5 bases; nucleotides outside the gene matches: 7. The CDR3 consists of 15 residues. The study, taken as a whole, reports: In newly diagnosed patients, baseline TCR diversity was reportedly below that of healthy donors.

Each of the patients experienced relapse following autologous stem cell transplantation, and their brentuximab vedotin exposure differed. This receptor was identified in a human donor with classical Hodgkin lymphoma. The chain uses TRBV30 and TRBJ2-1; 11 bases are a match to TRBD2. This specimen consisted of peripheral blood mononuclear cells (PBMCs), obtained before the second cycle of nivolumab. CDR3 coding DNA: TGTGCCTGGAATATCCCGGGACTAGCGGACAATGAGCAGTTCTTC. It specifies CAWNIPGLADNEQFF.